The source of this T cell receptor (beta chain) is a study of T cells after yellow fever vaccination. TCRdb re-called the 5' RACE reads through MiXCR, storing one row per CDR3 protein. The profile shows 300,000 to 450,000 distinct CDR3 sequences, around 6.5% of them singletons. Study observations and caveats: The booster saw the reappearance of most primary-vaccination clones (approximately 96% CD4, 88% CD8). Weaker overall, the secondary response nonetheless peaked faster (day 5 versus 15).

This clonotype came up many times. Antigen specificity is unknown. The sample consisted of PBMCs, taken 5 days after the yellow fever booster vaccination. The sequence derives from a man aged 25-45 years who received the YFV17D yellow fever vaccine.

This CDR3 reads CASTPQLAGEDTQYF. The DNA of the CDR3 is TGTGCCAGCACCCCCCAACTAGCGGGAGAAGATACGCAGTATTTT. The rearrangement joins TRBV6-5 to TRBJ2-3, with TRBD2 identical over 11 bases. This CDR3 contains 15 residues. V lost 7 bases and J lost 5; bases outside the gene matches: 8. CDR1 is MNHEY and CDR2 is SVGAGI in the germline V gene.